This T cell receptor beta chain is drawn from a study of T cells in tuberculosis. The repertoire was sequenced with immunoSEQ multiplex PCR; TCRdb's copy has only in-frame clones and lacks some. The repertoire holds fewer than 35,000 clones, with 95% as singletons. V lost 1 base, J lost 4 bases, and 5 bases stayed unmatched. CDR1 and CDR2 (germline): SGHTA, FQGNSA. The length of the CDR3 is 15 residues. V gene TRBV7-2 combines with J gene TRBJ2-7, with 9 positions matching TRBD1. The TCR originated in a donor aged 5 to 30 with latent tuberculosis or without tuberculosis infection. Sequencing was carried out using PBMCs. The CDR3: CASSLGGTGIYEQYF. The CDR3 coding sequence is TGTGCCAGCAGCTTAGGGGGGACAGGGATATACGAGCAGTACTTC.